This T cell receptor (beta chain) was identified during a study of T cells in localized non-small cell lung cancer. A few counts support this clone. V was pared by 4 bases and J by 1 base, with 12 bases between. Germline lookup yields CDR1 SNHLY and CDR2 FYNNEI. This CDR3 has 15 amino acids. The data were produced by immunoSEQ multiplex PCR, yet TCRdb's version contains in-frame clones alone and is incomplete. The table includes approximately 81,000 clones, around 90% detected once. This material consisted of peripheral blood, taken before any cancer treatment. This sequence originates from a woman aged 40-70 years with stage I squamous cell lung carcinoma. J is TRBJ2-3 and V is TRBV2; D remains unclear. The CDR3 DNA follows: TGTGCCAGCAGTGCGACACTTCCTGGCACAGATACGCAGTATTTT. This encodes CASSATLPGTDTQYF.